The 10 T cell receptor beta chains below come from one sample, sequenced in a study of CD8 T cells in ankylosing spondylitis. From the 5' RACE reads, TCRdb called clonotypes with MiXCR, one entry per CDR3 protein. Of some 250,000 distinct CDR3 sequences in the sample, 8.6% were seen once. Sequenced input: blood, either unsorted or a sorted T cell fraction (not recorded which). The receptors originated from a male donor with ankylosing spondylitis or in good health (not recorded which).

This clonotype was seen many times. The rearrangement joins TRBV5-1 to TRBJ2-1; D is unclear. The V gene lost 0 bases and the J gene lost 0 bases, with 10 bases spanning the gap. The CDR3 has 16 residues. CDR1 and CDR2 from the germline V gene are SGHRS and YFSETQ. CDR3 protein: CASSLEGTSSYNEQFF. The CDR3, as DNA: TGCGCCAGCAGCTTGGAGGGTACCTCCTCCTACAATGAGCAGTTCTTC.

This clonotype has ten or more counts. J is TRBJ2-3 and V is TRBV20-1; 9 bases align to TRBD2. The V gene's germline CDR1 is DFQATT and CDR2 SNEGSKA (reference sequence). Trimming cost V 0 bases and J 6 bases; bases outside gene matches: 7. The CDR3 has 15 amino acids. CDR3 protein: CSARDHASGADTQYF. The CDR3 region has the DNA TGCAGTGCTAGAGATCATGCTAGCGGGGCCGATACGCAGTATTTT.

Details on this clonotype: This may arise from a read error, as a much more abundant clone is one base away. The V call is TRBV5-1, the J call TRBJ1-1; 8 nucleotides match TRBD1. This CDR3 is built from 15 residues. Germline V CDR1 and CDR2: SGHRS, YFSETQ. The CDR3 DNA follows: TGCGCCAGCAGCTTAGCAGGGGGCGATGACACTAAAGCTTTCTTT. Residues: CASSLAGGDDTKAFF.

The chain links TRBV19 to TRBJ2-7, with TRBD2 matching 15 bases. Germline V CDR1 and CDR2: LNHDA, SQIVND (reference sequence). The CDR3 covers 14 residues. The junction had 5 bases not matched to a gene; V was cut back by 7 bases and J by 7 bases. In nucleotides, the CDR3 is TGTGCCAGTATGGAGGGACTAGCGGGAGGAGAGCAGTACTTC. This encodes CASMEGLAGGEQYF.

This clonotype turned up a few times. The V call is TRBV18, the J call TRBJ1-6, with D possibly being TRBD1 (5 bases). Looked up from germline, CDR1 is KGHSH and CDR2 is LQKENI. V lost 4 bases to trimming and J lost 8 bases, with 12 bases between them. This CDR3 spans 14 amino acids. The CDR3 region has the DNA TGTGCCAGCTCACACAGGCCGGGGGATTCACCCCTCCACTTT. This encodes CASSHRPGDSPLHF.

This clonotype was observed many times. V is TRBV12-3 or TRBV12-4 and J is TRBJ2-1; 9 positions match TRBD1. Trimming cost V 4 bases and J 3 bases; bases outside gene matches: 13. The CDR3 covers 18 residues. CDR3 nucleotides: TGTGCCAGCAGTTCGAATCGATGGGGACAGGGACTCTACAATGAGCAGTTCTTC. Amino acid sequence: CASSSNRWGQGLYNEQFF.

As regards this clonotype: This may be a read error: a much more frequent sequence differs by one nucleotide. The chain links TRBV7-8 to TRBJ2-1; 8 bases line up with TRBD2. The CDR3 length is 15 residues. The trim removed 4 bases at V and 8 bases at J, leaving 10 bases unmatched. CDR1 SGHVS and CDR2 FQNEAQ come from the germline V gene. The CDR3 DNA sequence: TGTGCCAGCAGCTCTGACCCGGGACTAGTTTATGAGCAGTTCTTC. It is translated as CASSSDPGLVYEQFF. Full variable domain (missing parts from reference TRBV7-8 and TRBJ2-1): GAGVSQSPRYKVAKRGQDVALRCDPISGHVSLFWYQQALGQGPEFLTYFQNEAQLDKSGLPSDRFFAERPEGSVSTLKIQRTQQEDSAVYLCASSSDPGLVYEQFFGPGTRLTVL.

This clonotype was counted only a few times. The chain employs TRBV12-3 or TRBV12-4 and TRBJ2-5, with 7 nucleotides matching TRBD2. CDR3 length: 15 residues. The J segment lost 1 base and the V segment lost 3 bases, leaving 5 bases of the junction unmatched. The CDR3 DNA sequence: TGTGCCAGCAGTTTCCTAGCGGAAAGCCAAGAGACCCAGTACTTC. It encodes CASSFLAESQETQYF.

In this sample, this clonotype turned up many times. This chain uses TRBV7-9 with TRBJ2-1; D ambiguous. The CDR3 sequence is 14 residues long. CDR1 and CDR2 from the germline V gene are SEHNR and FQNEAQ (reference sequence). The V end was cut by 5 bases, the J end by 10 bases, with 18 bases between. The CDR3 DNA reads TGTGCCAGCAGCCTTGATCACGGTTTGGGGGAGCAGTTCTTC. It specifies CASSLDHGLGEQFF.

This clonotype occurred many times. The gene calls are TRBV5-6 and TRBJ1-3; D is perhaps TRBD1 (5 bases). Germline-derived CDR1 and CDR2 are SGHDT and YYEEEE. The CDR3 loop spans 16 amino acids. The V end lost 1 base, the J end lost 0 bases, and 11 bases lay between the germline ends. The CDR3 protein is CASSLMGPHSGNTIYF. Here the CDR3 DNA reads TGTGCCAGCAGCTTGATGGGACCACACTCTGGAAACACCATATATTTT.